A selection of T cell receptor beta chains follows, all from one sample in a study of blood T cell repertoires in COVID-19. The assay was immunoSEQ multiplex PCR, and TCRdb's table has in-frame clones only and misses some. Of roughly 250,000 clones listed, around 90% are singletons. What was sequenced was PBMCs or T cells enriched from blood (not recorded which). These receptors were obtained from a woman aged 25 to 45 with acute COVID-19. CDR3s include the opening cysteine and the closing phenylalanine or tryptophan. D genes are given only for firm matches. Clone sizes are given selectively: once, few, many, or a class where the clone is expanded.

j_gene,v_gene,abundance,d_gene,CDR3aa,CDR3nt
TRBJ2-3,TRBV14,-,TRBD2,CASRPLGGGADTQYF,TGTGCCAGCAGGCCCCTTGGCGGGGGGGCAGATACGCAGTATTTT
TRBJ1-6,TRBV7-9,-,-,CASSFSGSPLHF,TGTGCCAGCAGCTTTAGTGGTTCACCCCTCCACTTT
TRBJ1-1,TRBV10-2,-,-,CASRIGVRKGEAFF,TGCGCCAGCAGAATCGGGGTGAGGAAGGGTGAAGCTTTCTTT
TRBJ1-6,TRBV7-6,few,-,CASSPSAAYNSPLHF,TGTGCCAGCAGCCCAAGCGCGGCCTATAATTCACCCCTCCACTTT
TRBJ1-1,TRBV5-1,-,-,CASSLLGGALNEAFF,TGCGCCAGCAGCTTATTAGGGGGGGCGCTGAATGAAGCTTTCTTT
TRBJ1-6,TRBV7-2,-,-,CASRAFYAGNNSPLHF,TGTGCCAGCAGAGCTTTTTATGCAGGAAATAATTCACCCCTCCACTTT
TRBJ1-3,TRBV6-5,-,-,CASSYNRESGNTIYF,TGTGCCAGCAGTTACAACAGGGAGTCTGGAAACACCATATATTTT
TRBJ1-3,TRBV28,-,-,CASSLGLGGKSGNTIYF,TGTGCCAGCAGTTTAGGATTGGGGGGGAAGTCTGGAAACACCATATATTTT
TRBJ2-1,TRBV14,-,-,CASSQEHGVLGGSDEQFF,TGTGCCAGCAGCCAAGAACATGGGGTATTAGGAGGTTCCGATGAGCAGTTCTTC
TRBJ1-1,TRBV25-1,-,-,CASSEFLGANTEAFF,TGTGCCAGCAGTGAATTTTTGGGGGCGAACACTGAAGCTTTCTTT
TRBJ2-1,TRBV7-6,-,-,CASSSPSGGPSYNEQFF,TGTGCCAGCAGCTCACCGAGTGGAGGGCCATCCTACAATGAGCAGTTCTTC
TRBJ1-5,TRBV7-2,-,-,CASSLGTGNQPQHF,TGTGCCAGCAGCTTAGGCACAGGCAATCAGCCCCAGCATTTT
TRBJ1-2,TRBV4-1,-,TRBD1,CASSQVARGHNGYTF,TGCGCCAGCAGCCAAGTGGCCAGGGGGCATAATGGCTACACCTTC
TRBJ2-7,TRBV7-2,-,-,CASSLDDSSLSYEQYF,TGTGCCAGCAGCTTAGACGACAGTAGTTTGTCCTACGAGCAGTACTTC
TRBJ1-6,TRBV4-1,-,-,CASSRHRDGDSPLHF,TGCGCCAGCAGCCGCCACAGGGACGGAGATTCACCCCTCCACTTT
TRBJ1-1,TRBV4-2,-,TRBD1,CASRRDRGSITEAFF,TGTGCCAGCAGGCGGGACAGGGGAAGTATCACTGAAGCTTTCTTT
TRBJ1-2,TRBV3-1/TRBV3-2,-,TRBD1,CASSPGQRYGYTF,TGTGCCAGCAGCCCGGGACAGAGATATGGCTACACCTTC
TRBJ1-4,TRBV7-9,-,-,CASSLVSSNEKLFF,TGTGCCAGCAGCTTAGTATCCAGTAATGAAAAACTGTTTTTT
TRBJ2-7,TRBV7-2,-,-,CASSSNLNEQYF,TGTGCCAGCAGCTCGAACTTAAACGAGCAGTACTTC
TRBJ2-1,TRBV14,-,-,CASSPTGYSEQFF,TGTGCCAGCAGCCCAACAGGGTACAGTGAGCAGTTCTTC
TRBJ2-1,TRBV6-5,-,TRBD1,CASRVTGAGINEQFF,TGTGCCAGCAGGGTCACAGGGGCGGGTATTAATGAGCAGTTCTTC
TRBJ2-7,TRBV5-8,-,-,CASSLAFRVVAYEQYF,TGTGCCAGCAGCTTGGCCTTCAGGGTAGTAGCCTACGAGCAGTACTTC
TRBJ1-4,TRBV6-5,-,TRBD1,CASSQTGVAEKLFF,TGTGCCAGCAGTCAAACAGGGGTTGCAGAAAAACTGTTTTTT
TRBJ2-7,TRBV11-2,-,-,CASSLGTHSYEQYF,TGTGCCAGCAGCTTAGGGACTCACTCCTACGAGCAGTACTTC
TRBJ2-7,TRBV12-3/TRBV12-4,-,TRBD1,CASTPDRGNEQYF,TGTGCCAGCACCCCGGACAGGGGAAACGAGCAGTACTTC
TRBJ2-7,TRBV5-6,once,-,CASSLMGGDEQYF,TGTGCCAGCAGCTTGATGGGGGGTGACGAGCAGTACTTC
TRBJ2-5,TRBV7-9,-,-,CASSLAQTGQETQYF,TGTGCCAGCAGCTTAGCGCAGACAGGCCAAGAGACCCAGTACTTC
TRBJ2-1,TRBV5-4,-,-,CASSLGLDEQFF,TGTGCCAGCAGCTTGGGTTTAGATGAGCAGTTCTTC
TRBJ1-6,TRBV19,-,-,CASTDMGQGTNSPLHF,TGTGCCAGTACCGACATGGGGCAGGGGACGAATTCACCCCTCCACTTT
TRBJ2-3,TRBV27,-,TRBD1,CASTGQGARDTQYF,TGTGCCAGCACCGGACAGGGGGCGAGAGATACGCAGTATTTT
TRBJ2-7,TRBV27,-,TRBD1,CASSWNRGLPYEQYF,TGTGCCAGCAGTTGGAACAGGGGGCTGCCTTACGAGCAGTACTTC
TRBJ1-6,TRBV14,-,-,CASSQARQLVPVFIPSPLHF,TGTGCCAGCAGCCAAGCTCGACAGTTGGTTCCTGTTTTCATCCCCTCACCCCTCCACTTT